This TCR beta chain derives from a study of blood T cells in healthy people across ages. In the study overall: Through template switching, about one barcoded beta molecule was captured per two T cells, as measured in model experiments.

Trimming removed 3 bases at V and 6 bases at J, with 12 bases between. Per the germline V gene, CDR1 is SNHLY and CDR2 is FYNNEI. CDR3 length equals 14 residues. As for this clonotype: The antigen is unknown.

Study-wide points: A roughly linear fall in TCR beta diversity per million T cells was seen with increasing age.

A second roughly 7 to 11 cycle PCR used barcoded and J-beta primers. Each CDR3 protein gets one entry after TCRdb re-called the 5' RACE reads with MiXCR. The repertoire holds roughly 700,000 distinct CDR3 sequences, with around 25% as singletons. The same sample was also used in a study of T cells of mothers and their children.

The clonotype originates from a boy between 5 and 17 years old in good health. Sequenced sample: blood. The rearrangement links TRBV2 to TRBJ1-5; D is ambiguous. The CDR3 is CASSDQEGGQPQHF. The CDR3 region has the DNA TGTGCCAGCAGTGACCAGGAAGGAGGTCAGCCCCAGCATTTT. Full variable domain (outside the CDR3, taken from reference TRBV2 and TRBJ1-5): EPEVTQTPSHQVTQMGQEVILRCVPISNHLYFYWYRQILGQKVEFLVSFYNNEISEKSEIFDDQFSVERPDGSNFTLKIRSTKLEDSAMYFCASSDQEGGQPQHFGDGTRLSIL.